The subject of this entry is one T cell receptor beta chain. The sample is drawn from a study of Tregs in tolerant kidney transplant recipients. Profiling relied on immunoSEQ multiplex PCR, and the TCRdb table lists in-frame clones only, not all of them. The table shows about 240,000 clones, with about 80% occurring only once. Unstimulated Tregs (CD4+CD25+CD127-) and CD4+CD25- non-Tregs were sorted from PBMCs. Germline trimming cut 1 base from V and 5 bases from J; bases unmatched to any gene: 5. Per germline, CDR1 LNHDA and CDR2 SQIVND (reference sequence). The CDR3 has 15 residues. The TCR sequence derives from a human donor in good health. This rearrangement joins TRBV19 to TRBJ2-5; 9 nucleotides align to TRBD1. Material for sequencing was CD4+ T cells from blood. The CDR3 nucleotides read TGTGCCAGTAGTATAGGGACAGGGGTTACGGAGACCCAGTACTTC. Its translation is CASSIGTGVTETQYF.